Shown below are 5 T cell receptor beta chains from a single sample sequenced in a study of T cell responses to AZD1222 COVID-19 vaccine. Method: immunoSEQ multiplex PCR; TCRdb's copy keeps in-frame clones and lacks some. The sample includes under 150,000 clones, 89% seen only once; the top ten take roughly a tenth. This material consisted of peripheral blood, taken 28 days after the second AZD1222 dose. These receptors came from an adult who received the AZD1222 COVID-19 vaccine.

The chain combines TRBV5-4 with TRBJ1-1, with D maybe TRBD1 (5 bases). The CDR3 is made up of 14 amino acids. Trimming cost V 0 bases and J 6 bases, with 12 bases left between them. Germline-derived CDR1 and CDR2 are SGHNT and YYREEE (reference sequence). The CDR3 protein is CASSLAWQGAEAFF. The CDR3 coding sequence is TGTGCCAGCAGCTTGGCGTGGCAGGGAGCTGAAGCTTTCTTT.

V and J are TRBV6-5 and TRBJ1-1, with D unresolved. Germline CDR1 MNHEY, CDR2 SVGAGI. V lost 7 bases to trimming and J lost 4 bases, with 13 bases between them. The CDR3 totals 13 residues. CDR3 sequence reads: CASTTKRGTEAFF. For the CDR3, the DNA is TGTGCCAGCACGACGAAGAGAGGCACTGAAGCTTTCTTT.

This clone appeared a few times. The chain recombines TRBV29-1 with TRBJ2-2; possible D gene TRBD1, 5 bases. CDR3 size: 13 residues. Germline CDR1 and CDR2: SQVTM and ANQGSEA. Trimming removed 8 bases from V and 3 bases from J, with 13 bases in between. CDR3 DNA sequence: TGCAGCTACAACAGGCGCGACACCGGGGAGCTGTTTTTT. Protein sequence: CSYNRRDTGELFF.

This clone was counted once. The chain carries TRBV21-1 and TRBJ1-4; the DNA was not used to check the table's D call, TRBD1. TRBV21-1 is deemed a pseudogene. The CDR3 spans 19 residues. The chain's CDR3 is CASSARQGPHPKDNEKLFF. CDR3 DNA sequence: TGTGCCAGCAGCGCGCGACAGGGGCCGCACCCTAAGGATAATGAAAAACTGTTTTTT.

The V gene is TRBV7-8, the J gene TRBJ2-7, with TRBD2 as a possible D gene (6 bases). The CDR3 totals 15 residues. V was pared by 5 bases and J by 1 base, with 15 bases between. Germline V CDR1 and CDR2: SGHVS, FQNEAQ. The CDR3 spells CASSPPAGNSYEQYF. The CDR3 bases are TGTGCCAGCAGCCCTCCTGCGGGGAATTCCTACGAGCAGTACTTC. The complete variable domain, with remaining parts taken from reference TRBV7-8 and TRBJ2-7, reads GAGVSQSPRYKVAKRGQDVALRCDPISGHVSLFWYQQALGQGPEFLTYFQNEAQLDKSGLPSDRFFAERPEGSVSTLKIQRTQQEDSAVYLCASSPPAGNSYEQYFGPGTRLTVT.